The 13 T cell receptor beta chains reported below all come from one sample, sequenced in a study of T cell repertoires in cytomegalovirus infection. TCRdb called the reads again in MiXCR, with one record for every CDR3 protein. Of fewer than 250,000 distinct CDR3 sequences in the sample, over 9% are singletons; the top ten hold under 2%. Sequenced material: PBMCs. These receptors all stem from a human donor in good health (CMV status not recorded). Some clones in this sample may be carry-over from other donors' samples.

This clonotype was seen more than once but under ten times. As DNA, the CDR3 is TGTGCCAGCTCACCAAAGAACACTGAAGCTTTCTTT. Translated: CASSPKNTEAFF. V gene TRBV18 combines with J gene TRBJ1-1, with unresolved D. V dropped 2 bases and J dropped 1 base, with 2 bases sitting between them. Per germline, CDR1 KGHSH and CDR2 LQKENI. The CDR3 loop spans 12 amino acids.

This clonotype was seen ten or more times. V usage is TRBV19 and J usage is TRBJ2-6; D is unresolved. V shed 5 bases and J shed 4 bases, with 12 bases lying between them. Germline CDR1 LNHDA, CDR2 SQIVND (reference sequence). The length of the CDR3 is 15 residues. The CDR3 nucleotides read TGTGCCAGTAGTGACCGAATTGGGGGGGCCAACGTCCTGACTTTC. Translated: CASSDRIGGANVLTF.

This chain joins TRBV28 and TRBJ2-5, with D unclear. CDR1 is MDHEN and CDR2 is SYDVKM in the germline V gene. Between the trimmed V and J ends, which lost 5 bases and 5 bases, there was a span of 21 bases. This CDR3 contains 16 residues. Here the CDR3 DNA reads TGTGCCAGCAGTATGAGCCCACCGGGTTTTTGGGAGACCCAGTACTTC. The encoded protein is CASSMSPPGFWETQYF.

The CDR3 here is CATSDYTDRYF. Here the CDR3 DNA reads TGTGCCACCAGTGATTATACGGACAGGTACTTC. The J gene is TRBJ2-7, the V gene TRBV24-1; possible D gene TRBD1, 6 bases. CDR3 length: 11 residues. The ends were cut back, 2 bases at V and 12 bases at J, with 10 bases in the middle. The germline V gene encodes CDR1 KGHDR and CDR2 SFDVKD.

This clonotype was counted between two and nine times. The rearrangement joins TRBV28 to TRBJ2-7, with a possible D match to TRBD1 (6 bases). Germline V gene sequence: CDR1 MDHEN, CDR2 SYDVKM. The CDR3 is made up of 13 amino acids. V was trimmed by 6 bases and J by 6 bases, leaving 15 bases between them. In nucleotides, the CDR3 is TGTGCCAGCAGCCCCACAGGGCTTCGCGAGCAGTACTTC. Its protein is CASSPTGLREQYF.

The chain is built from TRBV6-4 and TRBJ2-1, with D uncertain. Trimming left V 2 bases short and J 8 bases short, with 10 bases between. This CDR3 region has 13 residues. CDR1 and CDR2 (germline): MRHNA, SNTAGT. CDR3 sequence: CASSDRGSYEQFF. CDR3 DNA: TGTGCCAGCAGTGACCGCGGTTCTTATGAGCAGTTCTTC.

On this clonotype itself: Relative to the germline gene, one junction end is altered; a read error may explain this. The chain is built from TRBV7-2 and TRBJ2-7; D is unclear. The length of the CDR3 is 12 residues. Germline V gene lookup returns CDR1 SGHTA and CDR2 FQGNSA. The CDR3 reads CASSLLGLELYF. Here the CDR3 DNA reads TGTGCCAGCAGCTTACTCGGGCTCGAGCTGTACTTC.

At least ten counts were recorded for this clonotype. The rearrangement links TRBV25-1 to TRBJ1-6; 7 positions agree with TRBD1. The trim removed 3 bases at V and 9 bases at J, leaving 5 bases unmatched. Germline V lookup: CDR1 MGHDK, CDR2 SYGVNS. The CDR3 is 14 amino acids. For the CDR3, the DNA is TGTGCCAGCAGTGAGAGGGGGCAAGGTTCACCCCTCCACTTT. This codes for CASSERGQGSPLHF.

There are a few counts of this clonotype. The chain is built from TRBV12-3 or TRBV12-4 and TRBJ2-2; D gene uncertain. The CDR3 covers 17 residues. V was shortened by 4 bases and J by 3 bases, with 18 bases between the two germline ends. For the CDR3, the DNA is TGTGCCAGCAGTTACGGACGGACCCCGGCCGACACCGGGGAGCTGTTTTTT. It translates to CASSYGRTPADTGELFF.

This clonotype was found many times. The chain joins TRBV19 to TRBJ1-1; no reliable D call. Germline V gene lookup returns CDR1 LNHDA and CDR2 SQIVND (reference sequence). The CDR3 sequence is 15 residues long. V lost 5 bases, J lost 1 base, and 14 bases lay in between. The CDR3 reads CASSAEAAENTEAFF. The CDR3 DNA sequence: TGTGCCAGTAGTGCCGAGGCGGCGGAGAACACTGAAGCTTTCTTT. The variable domain in full, with the rest retrieved from reference TRBV19 and TRBJ1-1, is DGGITQSPKYLFRKEGQNVTLSCEQNLNHDAMYWYRQDPGQGLRLIYYSQIVNDFQKGDIAEGYSVSREKKESFPLTVTSAQKNPTAFYLCASSAEAAENTEAFFGQGTRLTVV.

This chain uses TRBV29-1 with TRBJ2-1; a weak D match, TRBD2 (6 bases). Per the germline V gene, CDR1 is SQVTM and CDR2 is ANQGSEA. The CDR3 totals 11 residues. The CDR3 reads CTGEAPGEQFF. The CDR3, as DNA: TGCACGGGGGAGGCTCCGGGGGAGCAGTTCTTC.

Many counts were recorded for this clonotype. CDR3 coding DNA: TGTGCCAGCAGCTTGCCCCGGACAGGGAGACCCACTGAAGCTTTCTTT. Translated: CASSLPRTGRPTEAFF. This rearrangement joins TRBV5-4 to TRBJ1-1; 8 bases are shared with TRBD1. Germline lookup yields CDR1 SGHNT and CDR2 YYREEE (reference sequence). With 1 base clipped from V and 4 bases from J, the junction kept 9 bases outside the gene matches. The CDR3 is 16 residues long.

This clonotype was recorded at least ten times. The rearrangement joins TRBV14 to TRBJ2-2; D gene ambiguous. V was cut by 1 base and J by 5 bases, with 5 bases left in between. The CDR3 has 13 residues. Germline V gene data show CDR1 as SGHDN and CDR2 as FVKESK. The CDR3 loop is CASSQGWTGELFF. The CDR3 bases are TGTGCCAGCAGCCAAGGGTGGACCGGGGAGCTGTTTTTT.